This T cell receptor (beta chain) was identified during a study of T cells after yellow fever vaccination. The CDR3 has 15 amino acids. Trimming cost V 4 bases and J 3 bases, with 13 bases left between them. Germline V lookup: CDR1 SGHTA, CDR2 FQGNSA. One entry per CDR3 protein, called by TCRdb with MiXCR from the 5' RACE reads. The sample has around 310,000 distinct CDR3 sequences; approximately 4.3% are singletons. This clonotype was observed many times. J is TRBJ1-3 and V is TRBV7-2; D is perhaps TRBD1 (5 bases). The clonotype originates from a man between 18 and 29 years old who received the YFV17D yellow fever vaccine. The material was PBMCs, obtained 15 days after the yellow fever booster vaccination. In DNA form, the CDR3 reads TGTGCCAGCAGCTCAGATGGGGGTGGTGGAAACACCATATATTTT. Amino acids: CASSSDGGGGNTIYF.